The clone carrying this T cell receptor beta chain has just one count. The PCR made use of 60 Vbeta and 13 Jbeta primers. The assay was immunoSEQ multiplex PCR, and TCRdb's table has in-frame clones only and misses some. The repertoire holds more than 130,000 clones, about 80% seen once, with around 3.6% in the top ten. The sample comes from a study of cytomegalovirus exposure and HLA in healthy donors. CDR3 length: 12 residues. Losses at the gene ends were 8 bases for V and 4 bases for J; bases not matched to a gene: 0. The germline CDR1 and CDR2 sequences are LNHDA and SQIVND (reference sequence). This chain links TRBV19 with TRBJ2-2; 8 bases match TRBD2. Sequencing was performed on PBMCs. This clonotype was sampled from a man between 18 and 35 years old in good health and CMV-seronegative. The CDR3, as DNA: TGTGCCAGTGGGACTAGCACCGGGGAGCTGTTTTTT. Translation: CASGTSTGELFF.